One and the same sample provided the 31 T cell receptor beta chains below, sequenced in a study of beta chain features in type 1 diabetes. What was sequenced were expressed TCRB transcripts, since all of the isolated RNA had been reverse transcribed. Assay used: immunoSEQ multiplex PCR; TCRdb lists only in-frame clones, some missing. In the table there are hundreds of thousands of clones, under 20% of which are singletons. The specimen was naive CD4+ T cells from blood. Receptor source: a woman aged 18-30 years in good health.

This clone was detected only a few times. The chain carries TRBV2 and TRBJ2-1; D remains unclear. CDR3 length: 13 residues. CDR1 is SNHLY and CDR2 is FYNNEI in the germline V gene. V was pared by 4 bases and J by 8 bases, with 12 bases between. Written as DNA, the CDR3 is TGTGCCAGCAGTGGTGCGGTTGGCGATGAGCAGTTCTTC. This sequence encodes CASSGAVGDEQFF.

V and J are TRBV4-3 and TRBJ1-5, with D perhaps TRBD1 (6 bases). CDR1 and CDR2 from the germline V gene are LGHNA and YSLEER. The CDR3 consists of 14 residues. Trimming left V 0 bases short and J 4 bases short, with 7 bases between. The CDR3 bases are TGCGCCAGCAGCCAAGAAAGGGGGAATCAGCCCCAGCATTTT. Encoded protein: CASSQERGNQPQHF.

This sequence joins TRBV11-2 and TRBJ1-2, with TRBD1 as a possible D gene (6 bases). The germline V gene encodes CDR1 SGHAT and CDR2 FQNNGV. CDR3 length equals 14 residues. V was cut by 5 bases and J by 6 bases, with 16 bases left in between. CDR3 nucleotide sequence: TGTGCCAGCAGCCCGACCGGGACAATCAATGGCTACACCTTC. Its translation is CASSPTGTINGYTF.

The J gene is TRBJ1-4, the V gene TRBV6-5; tentatively, D is TRBD1 (6 bases). V dropped 2 bases and J dropped 8 bases, with 15 bases sitting between them. The CDR3 totals 15 residues. The V gene's germline CDR1 is MNHEY and CDR2 SVGAGI. The CDR3 spells CASSYRTAAREKLFF. The CDR3 nucleotides read TGTGCCAGCAGTTACCGGACAGCGGCCCGAGAAAAACTGTTTTTT.

This clone was counted a few times. This chain uses TRBV18 with TRBJ2-7, with TRBD1 matching over 8 bases. CDR1 is KGHSH and CDR2 is LQKENI in the germline V gene. The CDR3 spans 15 residues. The V gene end was trimmed by 4 bases and the J gene end by 3 bases; junction bases not matched to a gene: 8. CDR3 loop: CASSQQGQADYEQYF. For the CDR3, the DNA is TGTGCCAGCTCACAACAGGGACAGGCTGACTACGAGCAGTACTTC. The whole variable domain, filled in from reference TRBV18 and TRBJ2-7, reads NAGVMQNPRHLVRRRGQEARLRCSPMKGHSHVYWYRQLPEEGLKFMVYLQKENIIDESGMPKERFSAEFPKEGPSILRIQQVVRGDSAAYFCASSQQGQADYEQYFGPGTRLTVT.

DNA of the CDR3: TGTGCCAGTAGCAACCAAATGACCCTAAGCAATCAGCCCCAGCATTTT. This sequence encodes CASSNQMTLSNQPQHF. The chain is built from TRBV19 and TRBJ1-5; no clear D gene. The CDR3 spans 16 residues. Trimming removed 6 bases from V and 1 base from J, with 16 bases in between. Germline lookup yields CDR1 LNHDA and CDR2 SQIVND (reference sequence).

For this clone: Within the sample, other DNA sequences also encode this same CDR3. This chain joins TRBV18 and TRBJ2-2; the D gene is possibly TRBD2 (5 bases). Per the germline V gene, CDR1 is KGHSH and CDR2 is LQKENI. The germline V and J ends were trimmed by 3 bases and 1 base, with 9 bases remaining between them. The length of the CDR3 is 15 residues. Here the CDR3 DNA reads TGTGCCAGCTCACCCCGCCGGGAGAACACCGGGGAGCTGTTTTTT. Translated, it gives CASSPRRENTGELFF.

This clone was counted a few times. The chain carries TRBV11-2 and TRBJ1-1; 7 bases agree with TRBD1. The CDR3 runs to 16 residues. CDR1 and CDR2 (germline): SGHAT, FQNNGV. V lost 3 bases to trimming and J lost 4 bases; unmatched junction nucleotides: 11. The CDR3 reads CASSFGTQGWSTEAFF. The CDR3, as DNA: TGTGCCAGCAGCTTTGGAACACAGGGGTGGTCCACTGAAGCTTTCTTT. The variable domain in full, with the rest retrieved from reference TRBV11-2 and TRBJ1-1, is EAGVAQSPRYKIIEKRQSVAFWCNPISGHATLYWYQQILGQGPKLLIQFQNNGVVDDSQLPKDRFSAERLKGVDSTLKIQPAKLEDSAVYLCASSFGTQGWSTEAFFGQGTRLTVV.

This clone showed up just a few times. The genes are TRBV7-2 and TRBJ2-7; D remains unclear. Germline V CDR1 and CDR2: SGHTA, FQGNSA. There are 15 residues in the CDR3. The V and J ends lost 1 base and 7 bases respectively, with 17 bases between them. This CDR3 reads CASSLGGARSGEQYF. For the CDR3, the DNA is TGTGCCAGCAGCTTAGGCGGTGCGAGATCCGGGGAGCAGTACTTC.

A few counts support this clone. The chain has TRBV18 and TRBJ1-1, with D tentatively TRBD1 (6 bases). V lost 4 bases to trimming and J lost 1 base, with 13 bases between them. The CDR3 length is 15 residues. Germline loops: CDR1 KGHSH, CDR2 LQKENI. The CDR3 region is CASSRDQGTNTEAFF. CDR3 DNA: TGTGCCAGCTCACGGGACCAGGGGACGAACACTGAAGCTTTCTTT.

This clone was counted between two and nine times. The chain has TRBV5-1 and TRBJ2-2; TRBD1 is a possible D gene (6 bases). This CDR3 is built from 15 residues. From germline, CDR1 is SGHRS and CDR2 YFSETQ. The V end was cut by 1 base, the J end by 4 bases, with 11 bases between. As DNA, the CDR3 is TGCGCCAGCAGCTTGACAGGGTCGGGCACCGGGGAGCTGTTTTTT. Its translation is CASSLTGSGTGELFF. Looking up the rest from reference TRBV5-1 and TRBJ2-2 gives the full variable domain: KAGVTQTPRYLIKTRGQQVTLSCSPISGHRSVSWYQQTPGQGLQFLFEYFSETQRNKGNFPGRFSGRQFSNSRSEMNVSTLELGDSALYLCASSLTGSGTGELFFGEGSRLTVL.

Concerning this clone itself: In the same sample, other DNA sequences code for this CDR3. The V gene is TRBV28, the J gene TRBJ1-4, with a weak D call TRBD1 (5 bases). V gave up 3 bases and J gave up 2 bases, with 7 bases separating them. Germline V lookup: CDR1 MDHEN, CDR2 SYDVKM. This CDR3 contains 14 residues. The DNA of the CDR3 is TGTGCCAGCAGTTTGGGGGGGACTAATGAAAAACTGTTTTTT. Translation: CASSLGGTNEKLFF. Full variable domain (remainder filled in from reference TRBV28 and TRBJ1-4): DVKVTQSSRYLVKRTGEKVFLECVQDMDHENMFWYRQDPGLGLRLIYFSYDVKMKEKGDIPEGYSVSREKKERFSLILESASTNQTSMYLCASSLGGTNEKLFFGSGTQLSVL.

The rearrangement joins TRBV9 to TRBJ1-2; TRBD1 might be the D (5 bases). Between the trimmed V and J ends, which lost 3 bases and 5 bases, there was a span of 8 bases. The germline CDR1 and CDR2 sequences are SGDLS and YYNGEE. CDR3 length: 12 amino acids. The CDR3 DNA reads as TGTGCCAGCAGCGCGCCAGGGTATGGCTACACCTTC. This gives the protein CASSAPGYGYTF. The full variable domain, its missing parts supplied by reference TRBV9 and TRBJ1-2, is DSGVTQTPKHLITATGQRVTLRCSPRSGDLSVYWYQQSLDQGLQFLIQYYNGEERAKGNILERFSAQQFPDLHSELNLSSLELGDSALYFCASSAPGYGYTFGSGTRLTVV.

This clone was seen a handful of times. Distinct nucleotide sequences in the sample also encode this CDR3. The chain recombines TRBV7-2 with TRBJ2-1, with 8 bases matching TRBD2. Trimming cost V 4 bases and J 4 bases; bases outside gene matches: 6. Per germline, CDR1 SGHTA and CDR2 FQGNSA. The CDR3 is made up of 15 amino acids. The CDR3 nucleotides read TGTGCCAGCAGCTCCACTAGCGGAACTTACAATGAGCAGTTCTTC. Translated: CASSSTSGTYNEQFF.

This clone has only a few counts. This rearrangement joins TRBV7-9 to TRBJ1-4, with 8 bases aligning to TRBD1. The CDR3 length is 17 residues. Germline-derived CDR1 and CDR2 are SEHNR and FQNEAQ (reference sequence). With 4 bases clipped from V and 4 bases from J, the junction kept 11 bases outside the gene matches. The CDR3, as DNA: TGTGCCAGCAGCTCTGGGGCCGGGACAGGAAATAATGAAAAACTGTTTTTT. Its translation: CASSSGAGTGNNEKLFF.

This clone was seen a handful of times. The chain carries TRBV4-2 and TRBJ2-2; 8 bases map to TRBD2. This CDR3 contains 16 residues. Per germline, CDR1 LGHNA and CDR2 YNFKEQ. V was pared by 4 bases and J by 1 base, with 5 bases of the junction left unmatched. The CDR3: CASSRGTRRNTGELFF. CDR3 nucleotide sequence: TGTGCCAGCAGCCGAGGGACTAGGAGGAACACCGGGGAGCTGTTTTTT.

The chain has TRBV11-2 and TRBJ2-1, with D possibly matching TRBD1 (7 bases). The germline gives CDR1 SGHAT, CDR2 FQNNGV. V lost 6 bases and J lost 7, with 19 bases in between. This CDR3 has 15 residues. CDR3 DNA sequence: TGTGCCAGCAGGAAATCAGGGGGGTTTTCGAATGAGCAGTTCTTC. This sequence encodes CASRKSGGFSNEQFF.

As to this clone: Other nucleotide sequences in the sample specify the same CDR3. The chain recombines TRBV6-6 with TRBJ2-7; D gene uncertain. CDR3 size: 11 residues. Germline V lookup: CDR1 MNHNY, CDR2 SVGAGI (reference sequence). Trimming cost V 2 bases and J 7 bases, with 6 bases left between them. CDR3 amino acids: CASSYLDEQYF. DNA of the CDR3: TGTGCCAGCAGTTACCTTGATGAGCAGTACTTC.

The chain employs TRBV7-9 and TRBJ2-1; D is unresolved. Trimming stripped 5 bases from V and 3 bases from J, with 11 bases between. The CDR3 loop spans 14 amino acids. Germline V lookup: CDR1 SEHNR, CDR2 FQNEAQ (reference sequence). The CDR3 nucleotides are TGTGCCAGCAGCACGTTGGGCGACTACAATGAGCAGTTCTTC. Translating gives CASSTLGDYNEQFF.

There are a few counts of this clone. The V gene is TRBV7-2, the J gene TRBJ1-4, with D hard to call. V was pared by 1 base and J by 8 bases, with 8 bases between. Germline loops: CDR1 SGHTA, CDR2 FQGNSA. This CDR3 comprises 13 residues. CDR3 DNA sequence: TGTGCCAGCAGCTTAGTTTCCGTCGAAAAACTGTTTTTT. It specifies CASSLVSVEKLFF.

The chain carries TRBV14 and TRBJ2-7; the D is unclear. Germline V CDR1 and CDR2: SGHDN, FVKESK. The V and J ends lost 1 base and 2 bases respectively, with 12 bases between them. This CDR3 comprises 15 residues. The CDR3 is CASSQGGGRAYEQYF. The CDR3, as DNA: TGTGCCAGCAGCCAAGGTGGTGGGCGCGCCTACGAGCAGTACTTC.

This chain uses TRBV7-9 with TRBJ1-4; D gene ambiguous. The germline gives CDR1 SEHNR, CDR2 FQNEAQ (reference sequence). The V end lost 4 bases, the J end lost 5 bases, and 8 bases lay between the germline ends. The CDR3 covers 13 residues. The CDR3 here is CASSSDGNEKLFF. The CDR3 DNA sequence: TGTGCCAGCAGCTCGGACGGGAATGAAAAACTGTTTTTT.

This clone showed up just a few times. The chain joins TRBV7-9 to TRBJ2-5, with D possibly matching TRBD2 (6 bases). Germline V gives CDR1 SEHNR, CDR2 FQNEAQ (reference sequence). V lost 5 bases to trimming and J lost 5 bases, with 18 bases between them. The CDR3 is 15 residues long. The CDR3 reads CASSPAGIRTETQYF. DNA for the CDR3: TGTGCCAGCAGCCCCGCGGGGATTAGGACGGAGACCCAGTACTTC.

This clone was seen only a few times. The genes are TRBV7-9 and TRBJ2-5; TRBD2 matches at 8 bases. The V segment lost 8 bases and the J segment 7 bases; nucleotides outside the gene matches: 15. Germline CDR1 and CDR2: SEHNR and FQNEAQ (reference sequence). This CDR3 region has 15 residues. CDR3 coding DNA: TGTGCCAGCGCTTCTCCGGGACTAGGGGGGAGGACCCAGTACTTC. It yields the protein CASASPGLGGRTQYF.

This clone was counted between two and nine times. V gene TRBV7-2 combines with J gene TRBJ1-5; tentatively, D is TRBD1 (6 bases). Germline V CDR1 and CDR2: SGHTA, FQGNSA. The CDR3 runs 13 residues. V gave up 7 bases and J gave up 3 bases, with 10 bases separating them. The CDR3 DNA reads TGTGCCAGCACGACAGGTTCCAATCAGCCCCAGCATTTT. Amino acids: CASTTGSNQPQHF. The variable domain in full, with the rest retrieved from reference TRBV7-2 and TRBJ1-5, is GAGVSQSPSNKVTEKGKDVELRCDPISGHTALYWYRQSLGQGLEFLIYFQGNSAPDKSGLPSDRFSAERTGGSVSTLTIQRTQQEDSAVYLCASTTGSNQPQHFGDGTRLSIL.

The chain employs TRBV9 and TRBJ2-3; D ambiguous. The CDR3 is 14 amino acids. V lost 1 base, J lost 1 base, and 7 bases lay in between. Germline V lookup: CDR1 SGDLS, CDR2 YYNGEE. The CDR3 loop is CASSVRTGTDTQYF. The DNA for the CDR3 is TGTGCCAGCAGCGTACGGACCGGCACAGATACGCAGTATTTT. The variable domain in full, with the rest retrieved from reference TRBV9 and TRBJ2-3, is DSGVTQTPKHLITATGQRVTLRCSPRSGDLSVYWYQQSLDQGLQFLIQYYNGEERAKGNILERFSAQQFPDLHSELNLSSLELGDSALYFCASSVRTGTDTQYFGPGTRLTVL.

This clone came up a few times. This sequence joins TRBV29-1 and TRBJ2-5; possible D gene TRBD2, 5 bases. The CDR3 has 11 residues. Trimming removed 5 bases at V and 3 bases at J, with 7 bases between. Looked up from germline, CDR1 is SQVTM and CDR2 is ANQGSEA. CDR3 in DNA: TGCAGCGTTCTAGCCGAAGAGACCCAGTACTTC. Translated, it gives CSVLAEETQYF.

This chain joins TRBV27 and TRBJ1-5; 7 bases match TRBD1. Losses at the gene ends were 0 bases for V and 1 base for J; bases not matched to a gene: 3. This CDR3 region has 16 residues. Germline-derived CDR1 and CDR2 are MNHEY and SMNVEV (reference sequence). This chain's CDR3 is CASSLSPTGSNQPQHF. CDR3 in DNA: TGTGCCAGCAGTTTATCCCCGACAGGGAGCAATCAGCCCCAGCATTTT.

The J gene is TRBJ1-4, the V gene TRBV4-3; D uncertain. Germline CDR1 LGHNA, CDR2 YSLEER. This CDR3 has 16 residues. The germline V and J ends were trimmed by 1 base and 0 bases, with 9 bases remaining between them. As DNA, the CDR3 is TGCGCCAGCAGCCAAGCATCTGGGGCAACTAATGAAAAACTGTTTTTT. Its protein is CASSQASGATNEKLFF.

This clone was observed a handful of times. This rearrangement joins TRBV7-3 to TRBJ2-6, with 8 bases aligning to TRBD1. The CDR3 has 15 residues. Germline lookup yields CDR1 SGHTA and CDR2 FQGTGA. V shed 5 bases, J shed 1 base, and the junction held 1 base outside the gene matches. The CDR3 here is CASSDRGSGANVLTF. The CDR3 region has the DNA TGTGCCAGCAGCGACAGGGGTTCTGGGGCCAACGTCCTGACTTTC.

This clone was seen more than once but under ten times. This CDR3 is CATSRGGRQETQYF. For the CDR3, the DNA is TGTGCCACCAGCAGAGGCGGCAGACAAGAGACCCAGTACTTC. The chain recombines TRBV15 with TRBJ2-5; D call uncertain. V lost 1 base and J 2 bases, leaving 8 bases between the germline ends. Per germline, CDR1 LNHNV and CDR2 YYDKDF (reference sequence). There are 14 residues in the CDR3.